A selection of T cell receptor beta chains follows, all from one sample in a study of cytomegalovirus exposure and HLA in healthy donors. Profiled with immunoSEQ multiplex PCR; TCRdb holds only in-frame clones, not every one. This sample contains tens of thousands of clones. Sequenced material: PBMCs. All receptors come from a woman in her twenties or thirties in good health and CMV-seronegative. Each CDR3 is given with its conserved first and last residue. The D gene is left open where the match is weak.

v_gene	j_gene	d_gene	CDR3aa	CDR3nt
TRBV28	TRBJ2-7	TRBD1	CASRNRGQSGEQYF	TGTGCCAGCAGGAACAGGGGGCAAAGTGGCGAGCAGTACTTC
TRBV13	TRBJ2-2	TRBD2	CASSGASGRRTGELFF	TGTGCCAGCAGCGGAGCTAGCGGCCGACGCACCGGGGAGCTGTTTTTT
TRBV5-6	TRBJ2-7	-	CASSPEVSYEQYF	TGTGCCAGCAGCCCGGAGGTATCCTACGAGCAGTACTTC
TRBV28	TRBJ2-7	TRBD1	CASSLWDRGNYEQYF	TGTGCCAGCAGTTTATGGGACAGGGGGAACTACGAGCAGTACTTC
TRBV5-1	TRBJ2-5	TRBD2	CASSLGREGRKTQYF	TGCGCCAGCAGCTTGGGACGGGAGGGTAGAAAGACCCAGTACTTC
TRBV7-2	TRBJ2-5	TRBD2	CASSTGLAGGPGETQYF	TGTGCCAGCAGCACCGGACTAGCGGGAGGGCCGGGGGAGACCCAGTACTTC
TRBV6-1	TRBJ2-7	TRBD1	CASSEAGTGVYEQYF	TGTGCCAGCAGTGAAGCCGGGACAGGGGTTTACGAGCAGTACTTC
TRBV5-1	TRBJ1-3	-	CASSLHELGNTIYF	TGCGCCAGCAGCTTGCACGAGTTGGGAAACACCATATATTTT
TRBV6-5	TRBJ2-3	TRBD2	CASKLAGGPTDTQYF	TGTGCCAGCAAACTAGCGGGAGGGCCCACAGATACGCAGTATTTT
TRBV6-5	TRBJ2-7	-	CASSYSGGAEQYF	TGTGCCAGCAGTTACTCGGGGGGAGCCGAGCAGTACTTC
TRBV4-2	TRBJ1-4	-	CASSQGLREIYNEKLFF	TGTGCCAGCAGCCAAGGGCTCCGGGAAATATATAATGAAAAACTGTTTTTT
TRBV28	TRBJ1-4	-	CASSLPRGNEKLFF	TGTGCCAGCAGTTTACCCAGGGGAAACGAAAAACTGTTTTTT
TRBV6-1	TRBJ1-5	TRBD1	CASNAGTGGNQPQHF	TGTGCCAGCAATGCCGGGACAGGGGGCAATCAGCCCCAGCATTTT
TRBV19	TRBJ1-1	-	CASIVVGQSNTEAFF	TGTGCCAGTATCGTTGTCGGACAGTCGAACACTGAAGCTTTCTTT
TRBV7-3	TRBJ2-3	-	CASSSKPGQGHDTQYF	TGTGCCAGCAGCTCGAAGCCGGGACAAGGCCATGATACGCAGTATTTT
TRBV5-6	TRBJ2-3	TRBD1	CASSFRTGGYTDTQYF	TGTGCCAGCAGCTTCAGGACAGGGGGATACACAGATACGCAGTATTTT
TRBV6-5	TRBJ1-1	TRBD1	CASSYSRTGTAEAFF	TGTGCCAGCAGTTACTCAAGGACAGGGACCGCTGAAGCTTTCTTT
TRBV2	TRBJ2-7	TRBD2	CASMWEGYEQYF	TGTGCCAGCATGTGGGAGGGCTACGAGCAGTACTTC
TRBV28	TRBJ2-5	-	CASSIQGGRLGTQYF	TGTGCCAGCAGTATCCAGGGGGGCCGGTTAGGGACCCAGTACTTC
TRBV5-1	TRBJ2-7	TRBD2	CASSGASGSYEQYF	TGCGCCAGCAGCGGCGCTAGCGGCTCCTACGAGCAGTACTTC
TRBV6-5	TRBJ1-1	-	CASNPRRGGTEAFF	TGTGCCAGCAACCCGCGGCGGGGGGGGACTGAAGCTTTCTTT
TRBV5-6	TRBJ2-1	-	CASSLPGSSDNEQFF	TGTGCCAGCAGCTTGCCCGGGAGCTCCGACAATGAGCAGTTCTTC
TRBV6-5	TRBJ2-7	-	CASSYQGSSYEQYF	TGTGCCAGCAGTTACCAGGGCAGCTCCTACGAGCAGTACTTC
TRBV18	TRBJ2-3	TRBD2	CASSPGGRATDTQYF	TGTGCCAGCTCACCAGGCGGGAGGGCCACAGATACGCAGTATTTT
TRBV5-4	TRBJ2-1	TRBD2	CASSFTSENEQFF	TGTGCCAGCAGCTTCACTAGCGAAAATGAGCAGTTCTTC
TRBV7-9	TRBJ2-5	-	CASSLAQKETQYF	TGTGCCAGCAGCTTAGCGCAGAAAGAGACCCAGTACTTC
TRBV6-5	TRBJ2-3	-	CASSYSAPRMDTQYF	TGTGCCAGCAGTTACTCGGCCCCACGTATGGATACGCAGTATTTT
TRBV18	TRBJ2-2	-	CASSVGLTGTITGELFF	TGTGCCAGCTCAGTGGGTTTAACCGGGACAATCACCGGGGAGCTGTTTTTT
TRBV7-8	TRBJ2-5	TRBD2	CASSLRLAVILETQYF	TGTGCCAGCAGCCTCCGACTAGCGGTGATACTGGAGACCCAGTACTTC
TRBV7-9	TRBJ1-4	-	CASSLGQIVQEKLFF	TGTGCCAGCAGCTTAGGGCAGATCGTACAGGAAAAACTGTTTTTT
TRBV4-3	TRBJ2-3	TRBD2	CASSQSLAGGRDTQYF	TGCGCCAGCAGCCAGTCCCTTGCGGGAGGCCGGGATACGCAGTATTTT
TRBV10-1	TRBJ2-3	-	CASSLTTSTDTQYF	TGCGCCAGCAGTTTAACTACTAGCACAGATACGCAGTATTTT
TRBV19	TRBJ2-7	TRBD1	CASSILTPPGQGVEQYF	TGTGCCAGTAGTATCTTAACCCCCCCGGGACAGGGGGTCGAGCAGTACTTC
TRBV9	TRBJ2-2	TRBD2	CASSVERGGSDTGELFF	TGTGCCAGCAGCGTAGAGCGGGGAGGTAGTGACACCGGGGAGCTGTTTTTT
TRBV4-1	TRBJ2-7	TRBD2	CASSHPGTSGTVSYEQYF	TGCGCCAGCAGCCATCCCGGGACTAGCGGGACCGTCTCCTACGAGCAGTACTTC
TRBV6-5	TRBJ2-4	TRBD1	CASSYYQGAKNIQYF	TGTGCCAGCAGTTACTATCAGGGGGCAAAAAACATTCAGTACTTC
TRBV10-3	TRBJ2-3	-	CAISESFLRNTDTQYF	TGTGCCATCAGTGAGTCGTTTCTCAGAAACACAGATACGCAGTATTTT
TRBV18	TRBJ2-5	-	CASSPQEEGTQYF	TGTGCCAGCTCACCACAGGAGGAGGGAACCCAGTACTTC
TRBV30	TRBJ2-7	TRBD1	CAWATGVDPFEQYF	TGTGCCTGGGCTACAGGGGTGGATCCGTTCGAGCAGTACTTC
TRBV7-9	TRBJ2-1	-	CASSPQGGSRWDNEQFF	TGTGCCAGCAGCCCCCAGGGTGGATCTCGGTGGGACAATGAGCAGTTCTTC
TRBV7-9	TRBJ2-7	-	CASSPRGGGGEQYF	TGTGCCAGCAGCCCTCGAGGGGGGGGAGGCGAGCAGTACTTC
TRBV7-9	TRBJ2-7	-	CASSREAYEQYF	TGTGCCAGCAGCCGGGAAGCCTACGAGCAGTACTTC
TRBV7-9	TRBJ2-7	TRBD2	CASSSTSGRPLEQYF	TGTGCCAGCAGCTCAACTAGCGGGAGGCCGTTGGAGCAGTACTTC
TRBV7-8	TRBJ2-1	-	CASSPRRRVSYNEQFF	TGTGCCAGCAGCCCGAGGCGGAGAGTCTCCTACAATGAGCAGTTCTTC
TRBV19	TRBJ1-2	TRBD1	CASTTLGTGGLKGYTF	TGTGCCAGTACCACCCTAGGGACAGGGGGCTTGAAAGGCTACACCTTC
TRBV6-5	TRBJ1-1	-	CASSYQGRGTEAFF	TGTGCCAGCAGTTATCAAGGGCGCGGGACTGAAGCTTTCTTT
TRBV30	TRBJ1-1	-	CACGTLSAEEAFF	TGTGCCTGCGGGACTCTCTCCGCTGAAGAAGCTTTCTTT